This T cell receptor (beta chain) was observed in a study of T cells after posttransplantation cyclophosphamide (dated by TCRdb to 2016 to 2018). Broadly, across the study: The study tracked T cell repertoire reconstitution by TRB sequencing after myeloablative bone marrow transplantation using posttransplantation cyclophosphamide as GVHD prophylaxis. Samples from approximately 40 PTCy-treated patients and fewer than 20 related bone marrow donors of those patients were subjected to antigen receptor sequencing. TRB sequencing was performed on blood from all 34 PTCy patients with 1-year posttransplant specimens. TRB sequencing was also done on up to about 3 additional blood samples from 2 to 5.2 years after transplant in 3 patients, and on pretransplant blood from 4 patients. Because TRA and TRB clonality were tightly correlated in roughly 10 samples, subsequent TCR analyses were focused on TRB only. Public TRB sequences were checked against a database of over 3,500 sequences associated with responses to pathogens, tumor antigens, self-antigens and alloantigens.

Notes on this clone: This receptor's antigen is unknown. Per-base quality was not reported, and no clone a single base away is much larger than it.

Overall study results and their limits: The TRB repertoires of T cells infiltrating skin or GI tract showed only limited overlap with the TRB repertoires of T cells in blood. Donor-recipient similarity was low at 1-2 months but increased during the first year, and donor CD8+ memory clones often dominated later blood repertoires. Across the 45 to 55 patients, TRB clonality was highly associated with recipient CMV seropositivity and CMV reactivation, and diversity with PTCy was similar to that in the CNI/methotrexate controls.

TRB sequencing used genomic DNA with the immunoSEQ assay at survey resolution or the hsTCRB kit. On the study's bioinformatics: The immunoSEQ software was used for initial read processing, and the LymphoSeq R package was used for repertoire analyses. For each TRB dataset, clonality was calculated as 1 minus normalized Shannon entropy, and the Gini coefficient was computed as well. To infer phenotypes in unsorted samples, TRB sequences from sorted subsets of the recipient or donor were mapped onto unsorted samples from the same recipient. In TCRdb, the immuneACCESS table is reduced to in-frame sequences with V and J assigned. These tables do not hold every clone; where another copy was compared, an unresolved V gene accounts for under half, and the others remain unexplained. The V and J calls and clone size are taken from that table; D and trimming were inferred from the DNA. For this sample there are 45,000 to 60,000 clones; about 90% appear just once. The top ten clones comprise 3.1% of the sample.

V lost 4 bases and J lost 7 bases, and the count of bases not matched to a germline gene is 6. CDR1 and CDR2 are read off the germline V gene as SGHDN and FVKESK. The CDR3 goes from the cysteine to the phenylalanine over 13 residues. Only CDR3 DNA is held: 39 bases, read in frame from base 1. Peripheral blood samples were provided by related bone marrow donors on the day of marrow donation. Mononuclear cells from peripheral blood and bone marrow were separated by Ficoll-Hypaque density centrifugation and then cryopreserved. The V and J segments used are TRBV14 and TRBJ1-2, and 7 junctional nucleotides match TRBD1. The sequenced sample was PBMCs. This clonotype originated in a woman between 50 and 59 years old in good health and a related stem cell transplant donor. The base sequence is TGTGCCAGCAGCCGCGAGGGGGCGCTTGGCTACACCTTC. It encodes CASSREGALGYTF. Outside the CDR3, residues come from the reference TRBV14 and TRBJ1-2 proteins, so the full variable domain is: EAGVTQFPSHSVIEKGQTVTLRCDPISGHDNLYWYRRVMGKEIKFLLHFVKESKQDESGMPNNRFLAERTGGTYSTLKVQPAELEDSGVYFCASSREGALGYTFGSGTRLTVV.